The rows below give T cell receptor beta chains drawn from one sample of a study of T cell clones after liver transplantation. Sequencing used immunoSEQ multiplex PCR; TCRdb keeps in-frame clones, though not all of them. This sample has under 130,000 clones; about 86% occur once, and the top ten carry less than 3%. The sample consisted of CD4+ T cells from blood, taken around 49 months after liver transplant. Source of these receptors: a human patient who received a liver transplant. Certain T cells may be donor cells from the graft. Each CDR3 is given with its conserved first and last residue. The order of the fields is V gene, D gene, clone size, J gene, CDR3 DNA, CDR3 protein. D genes are given only for firm matches. Size values are once, few and many counts, or a class for expanded clones, and some rows have none.

TRBV7-2	NA	NA	TRBJ2-4	TGTGCCAGCAGCTCCCCTGGTGTCTTCGCCTCGGGAACCAAAAACATTCAGTACTTC	CASSSPGVFASGTKNIQYF
TRBV6-1	NA	many	TRBJ1-1	TGTGCCAGCAGCGCAGGGCACAAAGCTTTCTTT	CASSAGHKAFF
TRBV7-9	TRBD1	once	TRBJ1-4	TGTGCCAGCAGCTCCCCATTTGGGACAGCTAATGAAAAACTGTTTTTT	CASSSPFGTANEKLFF
TRBV11-2	NA	few	TRBJ2-3	TGTGCCAGCAGCTTAGGGGCCCCCGGACCTCCGGATACGCAGTATTTT	CASSLGAPGPPDTQYF
TRBV5-1	TRBD1	NA	TRBJ1-2	TGCGCCAGCAGCTTGGAAGGGGGCGAGGCTGGCTACACCTTC	CASSLEGGEAGYTF
TRBV7-3	TRBD2	NA	TRBJ2-3	TGTGCCAGCAGCCAACTAGCGGGGAGCACAGATACGCAGTATTTT	CASSQLAGSTDTQYF
TRBV27	NA	NA	TRBJ2-5	TGTGCCAGCAGTTTGGCGGGGCCCCCGGCGGAGACCCAGTACTTC	CASSLAGPPAETQYF
TRBV28	TRBD2	NA	TRBJ2-3	TGTGCCAGCAGTTTCCTAGCGGGTAACACAGATACGCAGTATTTT	CASSFLAGNTDTQYF
TRBV6-5	NA	NA	TRBJ2-3	TGTGCCAGCAGTTACTCGGGAGCCGCCACAGATACGCAGTATTTT	CASSYSGAATDTQYF
TRBV20-1	NA	NA	TRBJ2-1	TGCAGTGCCGGAGGGCGCAATGAGCAGTTCTTC	CSAGGRNEQFF
TRBV2	NA	medium-sized	TRBJ1-5	TGTGCCAGCAGTTCGTTACAGGTCAGCAATCAGCCCCAGCATTTT	CASSSLQVSNQPQHF
TRBV28	NA	NA	TRBJ2-1	TGTGCCAGCAGCTCTCCTTTAGGCTCCTACAATGAGCAGTTCTTC	CASSSPLGSYNEQFF
TRBV30	NA	NA	TRBJ1-2	TGTGCCTGGACCGACAGAGCCTATGGCTACACCTTC	CAWTDRAYGYTF
TRBV7-6	TRBD2	NA	TRBJ2-5	TGTGCCAGCAGCTTATTGCCTAGCGGGGAGGTAGAGACCCAGTACTTC	CASSLLPSGEVETQYF
TRBV7-2	NA	NA	TRBJ2-6	TGTGCCAGCAGCCTAGACATCTCTGGGGCCAACGTCCTGACTTTC	CASSLDISGANVLTF
TRBV28	NA	NA	TRBJ2-6	TGTGCCAGCAGTCCCCCGGGCCGAGCACTTGGGGCCAACGTCCTGACTTTC	CASSPPGRALGANVLTF
TRBV7-2	NA	few	TRBJ1-1	TGTGCCAGCAGCTTCCGGGGAGAGGCTTTCTTT	CASSFRGEAFF
TRBV6-6	NA	NA	TRBJ1-4	TGTGCCAGCAGCCAAAACGGACAGACTGAAAAACTGTTTTTT	CASSQNGQTEKLFF
TRBV23-1	NA	once	TRBJ2-7	TGCGCCAGCACTATTTTATTTCCGGGACAAGGCTACGAGCAGTACTTC	CASTILFPGQGYEQYF
TRBV7-9	TRBD1	NA	TRBJ1-4	TGTGCCAGCAGCTTATGGACAGGGGGAGGGAATGAAAAACTGTTTTTT	CASSLWTGGGNEKLFF
TRBV7-3	NA	NA	TRBJ1-2	TGTGCCAGCAGCTTATCTGAGCTTTCGGGCTACACCTTC	CASSLSELSGYTF
TRBV19	NA	once	TRBJ1-3	TGTGCCAGTAATCCGGACAGCGAGGACTCTGGAAACACCATATATTTT	CASNPDSEDSGNTIYF
TRBV27	TRBD2	NA	TRBJ2-3	TGTGCCAGCAGTTCCGGGACTAGGCCTACAGATACGCAGTATTTT	CASSSGTRPTDTQYF
TRBV6-6	NA	NA	TRBJ1-1	TGTGCCAGCAGCCCGACAGAGAACACTGAAGCTTTCTTT	CASSPTENTEAFF
TRBV5-1	TRBD2	NA	TRBJ2-3	TGCGCCAGCAGCTTGGATCGAGCGGGAGTTGGAGATACGCAGTATTTT	CASSLDRAGVGDTQYF
TRBV9	NA	few	TRBJ2-1	TGTGCCAGCAGCGTAGAGCCAGGCTCCTACAATGAGCAGTTCTTC	CASSVEPGSYNEQFF
TRBV7-6	TRBD1	NA	TRBJ1-3	TGTGCCAGCAGCTCAACCCCTGGGACAGGGAACTCTGGAAACACCATATATTTT	CASSSTPGTGNSGNTIYF
TRBV5-1	TRBD1	NA	TRBJ1-1	TGCGCCAGCAGCTCGCAGACAGGGGGCAACACTGAAGCTTTCTTT	CASSSQTGGNTEAFF
TRBV18	NA	NA	TRBJ1-1	TGTGCCAGCTCAGGACCTCGGGGGGGTTACACTGAAGCTTTCTTT	CASSGPRGGYTEAFF
TRBV5-4	NA	few	TRBJ1-3	TGTGCCAGCAGCTTCGAGGGGGTGGCTTTCGACACCATATATTTT	CASSFEGVAFDTIYF
TRBV18	NA	once	TRBJ1-5	TGTGCCAGCTCACCAGGACAGAGCAATCAGCCCCAGCATTTT	CASSPGQSNQPQHF
TRBV19	NA	NA	TRBJ1-1	TGTGCCAGTAGTTTTCAGTGGAACACTGAAGCTTTCTTT	CASSFQWNTEAFF
TRBV10-1	NA	NA	TRBJ1-1	TGCGCCAGCAGTTGGAGGGCCCCACTGCTCAACACTGAAGCTTTCTTT	CASSWRAPLLNTEAFF
TRBV5-1	TRBD2	NA	TRBJ2-7	TGCGCCAGCAGCTCGGACAGACTAGCGGCCTACGAGCAGTACTTC	CASSSDRLAAYEQYF